This T cell receptor beta chain emerged from a study of shared clonotypes between healthy human individuals. Study results and caveats: Shared across several donors were roughly 5% of the naive CD4 clonotypes. Only blood samples were collected, and tissue repertoires likely differ. Memory subsets had estimated richness that was generally smaller than that of naive subsets.

The CDR3 covers 15 residues. Germline assignment: CDR1 LNHDA and CDR2 SQIVND (reference sequence). V was clipped by 2 bases and J by 6 bases, with 13 bases between them. Assay: immunoSEQ multiplex PCR; the TCRdb copy retains only in-frame clones and omits some. In the table there are some 2,000,000 clones, approximately 95% of which are singletons. Cells designated naive CD8 were CD45RO-negative and were positively selected for CCR7, with terminally differentiated effector memory CD45RA+ cells excluded. To note about this clone: Its antigen remains unknown.

The J gene is TRBJ2-2, the V gene TRBV19; D might be TRBD1 (6 bases). This TCR was recovered from a man younger than 30 in good health. Sequencing was carried out using naive CD8+ T cells sorted from blood. The CDR3 nucleotides read TGTGCCAGTAGTATAATGGCAGGGGTCCCCGGGGAGCTGTTTTTT. This encodes CASSIMAGVPGELFF.